One sample yielded the 18 T cell receptor beta chains listed below, sequenced in a study of blood T cell repertoires in COVID-19. TCRdb keeps only in-frame clones here, not all; method: immunoSEQ multiplex PCR. This table has around 190,000 clones, about 87% appearing once. The sample comprised PBMCs or T cells enriched from blood (not recorded which). The source is a man aged 18 to 30 with acute COVID-19.

The V call is TRBV3-1 (or the pseudogene TRBV3-2), the J call TRBJ1-5, with unresolved D. CDR3 length: 17 residues. CDR1 and CDR2 from the germline V gene are LGHDT and YNNKEL (reference sequence). Trimming took 0 bases from V and 6 from J, leaving 18 bases between them. CDR3 sequence (DNA): TGTGCCAGCAGCCAAGATAATGGGTTCCCGAGCGGTCAGCCCCAGCATTTT. As protein: CASSQDNGFPSGQPQHF.

This rearrangement joins TRBV7-2 to TRBJ1-1; D call uncertain. This CDR3 is built from 14 residues. Trimming cost V 4 bases and J 10 bases, with 19 bases left between them. The germline V gene encodes CDR1 SGHTA and CDR2 FQGNSA. The CDR3 nucleotides are TGTGCCAGCAGCTCCCGGGAGCGGCTAAGTTCAGCTTTCTTT. It translates to CASSSRERLSSAFF.

This clone was seen a handful of times. The genes are TRBV6-1 and TRBJ1-2; D is uncertain. V lost 2 bases and J lost 4, with 8 bases in between. The CDR3 covers 13 residues. Germline V gene sequence: CDR1 MNHNS, CDR2 SASEGT. CDR3: CASSEQTIYGYTF. CDR3 sequence (DNA): TGTGCCAGCAGTGAACAGACAATCTATGGCTACACCTTC.

The CDR3 nucleotides read TGTGCCAGCAGCTTAACAGGGGGTGACAATGAGCAGTTCTTC. Protein product: CASSLTGGDNEQFF. V usage is TRBV5-4 and J usage is TRBJ2-1, with TRBD1 identical over 8 bases. The CDR3 runs 14 residues. V lost 2 bases, J lost 5 bases, and 3 bases stayed unmatched. Germline CDR1 reads SGHNT; CDR2 reads YYREEE (reference sequence).

V is TRBV30 and J is TRBJ1-3, with D possibly being TRBD1 (6 bases). The germline CDR1 and CDR2 sequences are GTSNPN and SVGIG (reference sequence). The V and J ends lost 2 bases and 1 base respectively, with 9 bases between them. This CDR3 has 14 residues. CDR3 loop: CAWSSRGSGNTIYF. Here the CDR3 DNA reads TGTGCCTGGAGTTCCAGGGGTTCTGGAAACACCATATATTTT.

This clone showed up just once. The chain has TRBV12-3 or TRBV12-4 and TRBJ2-7; 8 bases are shared with TRBD1. V trimming: 4 bases; J trimming: 6 bases; junction bases outside the gene matches: 5. The CDR3 runs 13 residues. CDR3 DNA sequence: TGTGCCAGCAGTTCGACAGGGGAGCTCGAGCAGTACTTC. Translated: CASSSTGELEQYF.

This clone was detected only a few times. The chain recombines TRBV4-3 with TRBJ1-2; D is undetermined. The V end lost 3 bases, the J end lost 4 bases, and 15 bases lay between the germline ends. The V gene's germline CDR1 is LGHNA and CDR2 YSLEER. The CDR3 extends over 15 amino acids. CDR3 loop: CASSHLPGAFYGYTF. The CDR3 region has the DNA TGCGCCAGCAGCCATTTACCTGGAGCATTCTATGGCTACACCTTC.

This chain joins TRBV6-4 and TRBJ2-7; TRBD1 might be the D (6 bases). Trimming removed 5 bases from V and 3 bases from J, with 8 bases in between. The CDR3 has 12 amino acids. Germline V gene data show CDR1 as MRHNA and CDR2 as SNTAGT. DNA of the CDR3: TGTGCCAGCAGTAGGACAGTCTACGAGCAGTACTTC. Protein: CASSRTVYEQYF.

The rearrangement joins TRBV12-5 to TRBJ1-2, with TRBD1 matching 7 bases. The V gene's germline CDR1 is LGHNT and CDR2 FRNRAP. The V gene end was trimmed by 1 base and the J gene end by 5 bases; junction bases not matched to a gene: 10. The CDR3 length is 16 residues. The CDR3 is CASGLAARDSQYGYTF. The CDR3 DNA reads TGTGCTAGTGGTTTGGCCGCCCGGGACAGCCAGTATGGCTACACCTTC.

The chain uses TRBV27 and TRBJ2-2; D unresolved. Germline values: CDR1 MNHEY, CDR2 SMNVEV (reference sequence). Trimming pared 5 bases from V and 4 bases from J, leaving 5 bases between. The CDR3 is 12 residues long. The CDR3 coding sequence is TGTGCCAGCAGTGGCGGCACCGGGGAGCTGTTTTTT. Translated, it gives CASSGGTGELFF.

V gene TRBV7-8 combines with J gene TRBJ2-2, with 10 bases that match TRBD1. The CDR3 extends over 16 amino acids. CDR1 and CDR2 from the germline V gene are SGHVS and FQNEAQ. The J segment lost 5 bases and the V segment lost 5 bases, leaving 8 bases of the junction unmatched. CDR3 protein: CASSQPGQGKTGELFF. The DNA for the CDR3 is TGTGCCAGCAGCCAACCGGGACAGGGGAAAACCGGGGAGCTGTTTTTT.

This clone was seen a few times. V gene TRBV19 combines with J gene TRBJ2-7; D uncertain. V shed 3 bases and J shed 6 bases, with 12 bases lying between them. Germline CDR1 and CDR2: LNHDA and SQIVND (reference sequence). The CDR3 has 13 residues. CDR3 in amino acids: CASSIVAGPEQYF. As DNA, the CDR3 is TGTGCCAGTAGTATCGTGGCAGGCCCCGAGCAGTACTTC.

The V and J genes are TRBV13 and TRBJ2-1; D gene ambiguous. Trimming pared 5 bases from V and 0 bases from J, leaving 20 bases between. This CDR3 contains 18 residues. The germline V gene encodes CDR1 PRHDT and CDR2 FYEKMQ (reference sequence). CDR3 coding DNA: TGTGCCAGCAGCCCTTCGCCCCTAGTATTCGGCTCCTACAATGAGCAGTTCTTC. It is translated as CASSPSPLVFGSYNEQFF.

Only a few counts were recorded for this clone. This chain joins TRBV11-2 and TRBJ2-7, with no clear D. Germline V CDR1 and CDR2: SGHAT, FQNNGV. Trimming pared 5 bases from V and 4 bases from J, leaving 9 bases between. The CDR3 extends over 12 amino acids. CDR3 in amino acids: CASSLSSYEQYF. CDR3 nucleotide sequence: TGTGCCAGCAGCCTCTCCAGTTACGAGCAGTACTTC.

The CDR3 spells CASSQSPWWFQETQYF. CDR3 DNA: TGTGCCAGCAGCCAATCCCCTTGGTGGTTTCAGGAGACCCAGTACTTC. The V gene is TRBV3-1 (or the pseudogene TRBV3-2), the J gene TRBJ2-5; no clear D gene. In germline, CDR1 is LGHDT, CDR2 YNNKEL (reference sequence). CDR3 length: 16 residues. V was shortened by 2 bases and J by 5 bases, with 18 bases between the two germline ends.

The count of this clone is one. V is TRBV15 and J is TRBJ2-1, with 8 nucleotides matching TRBD2. The CDR3 has 15 residues. The germline gives CDR1 LNHNV, CDR2 YYDKDF (reference sequence). With 0 bases clipped from V and 4 bases from J, the junction kept 2 bases outside the gene matches. CDR3 nucleotide sequence: TGTGCCACCAGCAGAGAACTAGCGGAATACAATGAGCAGTTCTTC. Residues: CATSRELAEYNEQFF.

The CDR3 DNA sequence: TGTGCCAGCAGTTTACTGGCTAGCGGGACCTACGAGCAGTACTTC. It is translated as CASSLLASGTYEQYF. The chain has TRBV28 and TRBJ2-7, with 9 bases aligning to TRBD2. Germline V lookup: CDR1 MDHEN, CDR2 SYDVKM. The V gene end was trimmed by 2 bases and the J gene end by 2 bases; junction bases not matched to a gene: 4. The CDR3 totals 15 residues.

This chain connects TRBV24-1 to TRBJ1-1, with no clear D. V gave up 5 bases and J gave up 1 base, with 10 bases separating them. The CDR3 is 14 amino acids. Germline V gene sequence: CDR1 KGHDR, CDR2 SFDVKD. In DNA, the CDR3 is TGTGCCACCAGTGGCGCCGGGAAGAACACTGAAGCTTTCTTT. Its translation: CATSGAGKNTEAFF.